This T cell receptor (beta chain) comes out of a study of T cells in Graves' hyperthyroidism and ophthalmopathy. The CDR3 spans 14 residues. Germline V gives CDR1 ENHRY, CDR2 SYGVKD. Amplified TCR beta CDR3 regions came from RNA transcripts. Researchers ran a first-round RT-PCR on the TCR CDR3 using the HTBI primer set. One entry per CDR3 protein results from TCRdb running MiXCR on the multiplex PCR reads. Of about 840,000 distinct CDR3 sequences listed, more than 30% are singletons. With respect to this clonotype: Its antigen remains unknown. The junction does not match germline at one end; this may be a read error.

Study findings and constraints: The blood repertoire included most of the expanded thyroid clonotypes above 0.001.

The receptor's source is a man aged 18 to 30 with Graves' hyperthyroidism. The sequenced sample was blood. V gene TRBV10-3 combines with J gene TRBJ2-7, with D possibly being TRBD1 (5 bases). CDR3 loop: CASSETGSPYEQYF. The CDR3 DNA follows: TGTGCCAGCAGTGAAACAGGTTCCCCCTACGAGCAGTACTTC.